These 10 T cell receptor beta chains share one sample of origin, sequenced in a study of T cells in Graves' hyperthyroidism and ophthalmopathy (dated by TCRdb to about 2019). Library preparation was by multiplex PCR. The listed sequencing device is Illumina HiSeq 2000. Amplification of TCR beta CDR3 regions was carried out from RNA transcripts. The TCR CDR3 was subjected to a first round of RT-PCR using the HTBI primer set and the Qiagen OneStep RT-PCR kit. TCRdb applied fastp at Q25 and MiXCR to the public reads, then kept only in-frame beta chains. Rows are unified per CDR3 protein, each entry keeping the most common DNA and genes. The sample table contains approximately 330,000 distinct CDR3 sequences; only one count was recorded for roughly 23% of them. The ten largest clonotypes hold around 45% of the sample. Source material: blood. These receptors were obtained from a woman between 45 and 60 years old with Graves' hyperthyroidism.

At least ten counts were recorded for this clonotype. The chain employs TRBV2 and TRBJ2-7; the D call may be TRBD1 or TRBD2 (5 bases each). Trimming removed 6 bases from V and 4 bases from J, with 16 bases in between. Germline V gene sequence: CDR1 SNHLY, CDR2 FYNNEI. The CDR3 is 14 amino acids. The CDR3, as DNA: TGTGCCAGCAGGGGAAGGGGAGTGGTATACGAGCAGTACTTC. Amino acids: CASRGRGVVYEQYF.

V gene TRBV19 combines with J gene TRBJ2-5; 7 bases match TRBD2. Germline V gene sequence: CDR1 LNHDA, CDR2 SQIVND (reference sequence). V lost 7 bases to trimming and J lost 5 bases; unmatched junction nucleotides: 7. The CDR3 totals 13 residues. The CDR3 bases are TGTGCCAGTACTGCCAGCGGGATTGAGACCCAGTACTTC. Amino acids: CASTASGIETQYF.

This rearrangement joins TRBV2 to TRBJ2-3, with D unclear. Trimming removed 5 bases from V and 8 bases from J, with 11 bases in between. The germline V gene encodes CDR1 SNHLY and CDR2 FYNNEI. The CDR3 is made up of 12 amino acids. The CDR3 DNA reads TGTGCCAGCAGTTTAGTTGTGGGTACGCAGTATTTT. This encodes CASSLVVGTQYF.

This clonotype came up many times. This chain joins TRBV28 and TRBJ2-1; 9 bases are a match to TRBD2. In germline, CDR1 is MDHEN, CDR2 SYDVKM. The CDR3 covers 17 residues. V was clipped by 5 bases and J by 5 bases; unmatched bases: 13. The CDR3 bases are TGTGCCAGCAGTCCACTGGTGCTAGCGGGGAACGACAATGAGCAGTTCTTC. Its translation is CASSPLVLAGNDNEQFF. Complete variable domain (other parts from reference TRBV28 and TRBJ2-1): DVKVTQSSRYLVKRTGEKVFLECVQDMDHENMFWYRQDPGLGLRLIYFSYDVKMKEKGDIPEGYSVSREKKERFSLILESASTNQTSMYLCASSPLVLAGNDNEQFFGPGTRLTVL.

This clonotype was observed many times. The chain has TRBV3-1 and TRBJ1-6, with D unclear. Trimming took 1 base from V and 4 from J, leaving 5 bases between them. The CDR3 runs to 14 residues. Germline V gives CDR1 LGHDT, CDR2 YNNKEL (reference sequence). In DNA form, the CDR3 reads TGTGCCAGCAGCCAAGGAACGTATAATTCACCCCTCCACTTT. This sequence encodes CASSQGTYNSPLHF. The full variable domain, with the rest looked up from reference TRBV3-1 and TRBJ1-6, is DTAVSQTPKYLVTQMGNDKSIKCEQNLGHDTMYWYKQDSKKFLKIMFSYNNKELIINETVPNRFSPKSPDKAHLNLHINSLELGDSAVYFCASSQGTYNSPLHFGNGTRLTVT.

This clonotype has a handful of counts. The V and J genes are TRBV4-1 and TRBJ1-5, with D possibly being TRBD1 (6 bases). This CDR3 is built from 14 residues. V was shortened by 4 bases and J by 7 bases, with 14 bases between the two germline ends. CDR1 and CDR2 (germline): MGHRA, YSYEKL. The CDR3 DNA follows: TGCGCCAGCAGCCCGTTAGGGGGGAGACAGCCCCAGCATTTT. It specifies CASSPLGGRQPQHF.

In this sample, this clonotype turned up a few times. This chain joins TRBV20-1 and TRBJ2-2; 11 positions match TRBD2. V shed 0 bases and J 1 base; nucleotides not matched to a gene: 7. Germline CDR1 and CDR2: DFQATT and SNEGSKA (reference sequence). The CDR3 has 18 residues. CDR3 sequence: CSARDVPGLAVNTGELFF. CDR3 bases: TGCAGTGCTAGAGATGTCCCGGGACTAGCGGTGAACACCGGGGAGCTGTTTTTT.

This clonotype was observed many times. The CDR3 loop reads CASSPGLAGGPGELFF. The CDR3 DNA is TGTGCCAGCAGCCCCGGACTAGCGGGAGGGCCCGGGGAGCTGTTTTTT. The chain combines TRBV28 with TRBJ2-2, with 15 bases aligning to TRBD2. CDR1 and CDR2 from the germline V gene are MDHEN and SYDVKM. The CDR3 runs to 16 residues. Trimming took 6 bases from V and 6 from J; bases not matched to a gene: 5. Supplemented by reference TRBV28 and TRBJ2-2, the full variable domain reads DVKVTQSSRYLVKRTGEKVFLECVQDMDHENMFWYRQDPGLGLRLIYFSYDVKMKEKGDIPEGYSVSREKKERFSLILESASTNQTSMYLCASSPGLAGGPGELFFGEGSRLTVL.

This chain joins TRBV2 and TRBJ2-1, with D perhaps matching TRBD1 or TRBD2 (5 bases each). V was clipped by 5 bases and J by 9 bases, with 17 bases between them. From germline, CDR1 is SNHLY and CDR2 FYNNEI. The CDR3 extends over 14 amino acids. The DNA for the CDR3 is TGTGCCAGCAGTAGGGACCTACCGAGGGGTGAGCAGTTCTTC. Translated: CASSRDLPRGEQFF.

This chain connects TRBV6-2 or TRBV6-3 to TRBJ1-2, with D maybe TRBD1 (6 bases). This CDR3 contains 15 residues. CDR1 and CDR2 from the germline V gene are MNHEY and SVGEGT. Trimming took 8 bases from V and 8 from J, leaving 24 bases between them. CDR3 protein: CASGRIRGVDAGYTF. CDR3 DNA: TGTGCCAGCGGCAGAATCAGGGGCGTCGACGCGGGCTACACCTTC.